A selection of T cell receptor beta chains follows, all from one sample in a study of preoperative IRX-2 immunotherapy in early breast cancer. The repertoire was sequenced with immunoSEQ multiplex PCR; TCRdb's copy has only in-frame clones and lacks some. The data contain roughly 99,000 clones, about nine tenths of them seen just once; the ten biggest clones take up roughly 2%. The sequenced sample was tumor tissue, obtained after IRX-2 immunotherapy. The receptors come from a human donor with breast cancer. Both conserved end residues are part of each CDR3. D genes are given only for firm matches. Clone size, where shown, is once, few, many, or a class for clones that have expanded.

j_call: TRBJ1-2
d_call: TRBD1
clone_size: NA
v_call: TRBV6-8
cdr3_nt: TGTGCCAGCAGTTACTCGAAACAGGGGGTGGTCTATGGCTACACCTTC
cdr3_aa: CASSYSKQGVVYGYTF

j_call: TRBJ2-7
d_call: NA
clone_size: NA
v_call: TRBV25-1
cdr3_nt: TGTGCCAGCTCCGAGGCGGGTTTAGGATCGAGGGAGCAGTACTTC
cdr3_aa: CASSEAGLGSREQYF

j_call: TRBJ2-7
d_call: NA
clone_size: NA
v_call: TRBV6-8
cdr3_nt: TGTGCCAGCAGCCTAAACAGGCAGGCCTCACACTTC
cdr3_aa: CASSLNRQASHF

j_call: TRBJ2-1
d_call: TRBD2
clone_size: NA
v_call: TRBV29-1
cdr3_nt: TGCAGCGTTGCCGGGACTAGCGACCACAATGAGCAGTTCTTC
cdr3_aa: CSVAGTSDHNEQFF

j_call: TRBJ1-5
d_call: TRBD1
clone_size: NA
v_call: TRBV10-2
cdr3_nt: TGCGCCAGCAGGGGGACAGTTAATCAGCCCCAGCATTTT
cdr3_aa: CASRGTVNQPQHF

j_call: TRBJ1-4
d_call: NA
clone_size: NA
v_call: TRBV18
cdr3_nt: TGTGCCAGCCGACCCCCCTCACAGGAAAAACTGTTTTTT
cdr3_aa: CASRPPSQEKLFF

j_call: TRBJ1-4
d_call: NA
clone_size: NA
v_call: TRBV28
cdr3_nt: TGTGCCAGCAGTTCCCGGACGTCAAAACTGTTTTTT
cdr3_aa: CASSSRTSKLFF

j_call: TRBJ1-1
d_call: NA
clone_size: NA
v_call: TRBV11-3
cdr3_nt: TGTGCCAGCAGCCAAGGACCTTCGAACACTGAAGCTTTCTTT
cdr3_aa: CASSQGPSNTEAFF

j_call: TRBJ1-2
d_call: NA
clone_size: NA
v_call: TRBV5-1
cdr3_nt: TGCGCCAGCAGCCCGCAGGCGGATAGAGGGGGCTACACCTTC
cdr3_aa: CASSPQADRGGYTF

j_call: TRBJ1-2
d_call: NA
clone_size: once
v_call: TRBV14
cdr3_nt: TGTGCCAGCAGCCAAGATGCGGGGAGGAACTATGGCTACACCTTC
cdr3_aa: CASSQDAGRNYGYTF

j_call: TRBJ1-6
d_call: TRBD1
clone_size: NA
v_call: TRBV5-1
cdr3_nt: TGCGCCAGCAGCCCAGGGGGAAGCTCCTATAATTCACCCCTCCACTTT
cdr3_aa: CASSPGGSSYNSPLHF

j_call: TRBJ1-1
d_call: NA
clone_size: once
v_call: TRBV28
cdr3_nt: TGTGCCAGCAGTTTATTAAGGGATGAAGCTTTCTTT
cdr3_aa: CASSLLRDEAFF

j_call: TRBJ1-5
d_call: NA
clone_size: NA
v_call: TRBV28
cdr3_nt: TGTGCCAGCAGTTTATCCAGGGAAGGCAATCAGCCCCAGCATTTT
cdr3_aa: CASSLSREGNQPQHF

j_call: TRBJ2-5
d_call: NA
clone_size: many
v_call: TRBV15
cdr3_nt: TGTGCCACCAGCAGAGGATTGTCAGGGAGAGGGGAGACCCAGTACTTC
cdr3_aa: CATSRGLSGRGETQYF

j_call: TRBJ2-7
d_call: TRBD2
clone_size: NA
v_call: TRBV5-1
cdr3_nt: TGCGCCAGCAGCTCCTCCGGGACTAACCCATCCGAGCAGTACTTC
cdr3_aa: CASSSSGTNPSEQYF

j_call: TRBJ2-1
d_call: TRBD2
clone_size: NA
v_call: TRBV12-5
cdr3_nt: TGTGCCAGCGGAAGAGCGGGGGGATTTAATGAGCAGTTCTTC
cdr3_aa: CASGRAGGFNEQFF

j_call: TRBJ2-7
d_call: NA
clone_size: NA
v_call: TRBV7-6
cdr3_nt: TGTGCCAGCAGTGACTACCCAAACACCTACGAGCAGTACTTC
cdr3_aa: CASSDYPNTYEQYF

j_call: TRBJ1-6
d_call: TRBD1
clone_size: few
v_call: TRBV7-8
cdr3_nt: TGTGCCAGCAGCCGCGACAGGGGTCTACCCCTCCACTTT
cdr3_aa: CASSRDRGLPLHF

j_call: TRBJ2-5
d_call: NA
clone_size: NA
v_call: TRBV7-8
cdr3_nt: TGTGCCAGCAGCTATTCCACTGAGATGAGCAACCAAGAGACCCAGTACTTC
cdr3_aa: CASSYSTEMSNQETQYF

j_call: TRBJ1-1
d_call: NA
clone_size: NA
v_call: TRBV15
cdr3_nt: TGTGCCACCAGCAGAGATGGATCGGGAGTGAACACTGAAGCTTTCTTT
cdr3_aa: CATSRDGSGVNTEAFF

j_call: TRBJ2-7
d_call: NA
clone_size: NA
v_call: TRBV18
cdr3_nt: TGTGCCAGCTCACCACAGAACAGTCCCTACGAGCAGTACTTC
cdr3_aa: CASSPQNSPYEQYF

j_call: TRBJ2-7
d_call: NA
clone_size: NA
v_call: TRBV29-1
cdr3_nt: TGCAGCGTCGCAGTACAGGGCTACGAGCAGTACTTC
cdr3_aa: CSVAVQGYEQYF

j_call: TRBJ2-7
d_call: NA
clone_size: NA
v_call: TRBV15
cdr3_nt: TGTGCCACCAGCAGAGCTGAGGGAGACGCCGAGCAGTACTTC
cdr3_aa: CATSRAEGDAEQYF

j_call: TRBJ2-2
d_call: NA
clone_size: NA
v_call: TRBV19
cdr3_nt: TGTGCCAGTAGTATAGGCCTAGCACCGGGGGAGCTGTTTTTT
cdr3_aa: CASSIGLAPGELFF

j_call: TRBJ2-5
d_call: NA
clone_size: NA
v_call: TRBV6-8
cdr3_nt: TGTGCCAGCAGTTACTCGACGTGGGGGCCTGAGACCCAGTACTTC
cdr3_aa: CASSYSTWGPETQYF

j_call: TRBJ1-3
d_call: TRBD1
clone_size: NA
v_call: TRBV6-8
cdr3_nt: TGTGCCAGCACCTGGGACAGGGCCATCTCTGGAAACATCATATATTTT
cdr3_aa: CASTWDRAISGNIIYF

j_call: TRBJ2-7
d_call: TRBD1
clone_size: NA
v_call: TRBV11-1
cdr3_nt: TGTGCCAGCAGCTTGTTGTCCGGACAGGGGGTCTACGAGCAGTACTTC
cdr3_aa: CASSLLSGQGVYEQYF

j_call: TRBJ1-5
d_call: NA
clone_size: NA
v_call: TRBV5-1
cdr3_nt: TGCGCCAGCAGCTTGGTTTTTCGTGTTTGGGGAAACCAACAGCCCCAGCATTTT
cdr3_aa: CASSLVFRVWGNQQPQHF

j_call: TRBJ1-2
d_call: NA
clone_size: NA
v_call: TRBV28
cdr3_nt: TGTGCCAGCAGTCCCGGGTTGTCAGAGTTCTATGGCTACACCTTC
cdr3_aa: CASSPGLSEFYGYTF

j_call: TRBJ1-2
d_call: NA
clone_size: NA
v_call: TRBV5-1
cdr3_nt: TGCGCCAGCAGCCCGGGACATGAGGCCTATGGCTACACCTTC
cdr3_aa: CASSPGHEAYGYTF

j_call: TRBJ1-4
d_call: NA
clone_size: NA
v_call: TRBV29-1
cdr3_nt: TGCAGCGTGCGGAGAGAAGGTGGTGAAAAACTGTTTTTT
cdr3_aa: CSVRREGGEKLFF

j_call: TRBJ1-1
d_call: NA
clone_size: NA
v_call: TRBV6-7
cdr3_nt: TGTGCCAGCAGTGATCCAGGGGTGAACACTGAAGCTTTCTTT
cdr3_aa: CASSDPGVNTEAFF

j_call: TRBJ1-1
d_call: TRBD1
clone_size: NA
v_call: TRBV6-8
cdr3_nt: TGTGCCAGCAGCTACGGGACTAGAGACAGGGACACTGAAGCTTTCTTT
cdr3_aa: CASSYGTRDRDTEAFF

j_call: TRBJ2-3
d_call: NA
clone_size: NA
v_call: TRBV18
cdr3_nt: TGTGCCAGCTCACCTTTCACGGGGGGCACAGATACGCAGTATTTT
cdr3_aa: CASSPFTGGTDTQYF

j_call: TRBJ2-7
d_call: NA
clone_size: NA
v_call: TRBV6-7
cdr3_nt: TGTGCCAGCAGTGAAGTTGGGCGGCAGTACGAGCAGTACTTC
cdr3_aa: CASSEVGRQYEQYF

j_call: TRBJ2-5
d_call: NA
clone_size: NA
v_call: TRBV6-8
cdr3_nt: TGTGCCAGCAGTTATTTCACCGGTACCCAAGAGACCCAGTACTTC
cdr3_aa: CASSYFTGTQETQYF

j_call: TRBJ1-2
d_call: NA
clone_size: NA
v_call: TRBV29-1
cdr3_nt: TGCAGCGTTCGCGAAGGGGCGAACTATGGCTACACCTTC
cdr3_aa: CSVREGANYGYTF

j_call: TRBJ1-5
d_call: TRBD1
clone_size: NA
v_call: TRBV18
cdr3_nt: TGTGCCAGCTCGAAGCAGGGGGCGAATCAGCCCCAGCATTTT
cdr3_aa: CASSKQGANQPQHF

j_call: TRBJ1-1
d_call: TRBD1
clone_size: NA
v_call: TRBV11-3
cdr3_nt: TGTGCCAGCAGTCTTCGACAGGGGAACACTGAAGCTTTCTTT
cdr3_aa: CASSLRQGNTEAFF

j_call: TRBJ1-2
d_call: TRBD1
clone_size: NA
v_call: TRBV30
cdr3_nt: TGTGCCTGGAGGGGGGACAGGAAAGATGGCTACACCTTC
cdr3_aa: CAWRGDRKDGYTF

j_call: TRBJ1-5
d_call: NA
clone_size: NA
v_call: TRBV19
cdr3_nt: TGTGCCAGTAGTATGGGACGGTATAGCAATCAGCCCCAGCATTTT
cdr3_aa: CASSMGRYSNQPQHF

j_call: TRBJ2-7
d_call: NA
clone_size: NA
v_call: TRBV6-8
cdr3_nt: TGTGCCAGCAGCGTTGACAGGCTCGGTTTGTGGGCCGAGCAGTACTTC
cdr3_aa: CASSVDRLGLWAEQYF

j_call: TRBJ2-1
d_call: TRBD1
clone_size: NA
v_call: TRBV5-1
cdr3_nt: TGCGCCAGCAGCAAGGAAGGACAGGGCTTCAATGAGCAGTTCTTC
cdr3_aa: CASSKEGQGFNEQFF